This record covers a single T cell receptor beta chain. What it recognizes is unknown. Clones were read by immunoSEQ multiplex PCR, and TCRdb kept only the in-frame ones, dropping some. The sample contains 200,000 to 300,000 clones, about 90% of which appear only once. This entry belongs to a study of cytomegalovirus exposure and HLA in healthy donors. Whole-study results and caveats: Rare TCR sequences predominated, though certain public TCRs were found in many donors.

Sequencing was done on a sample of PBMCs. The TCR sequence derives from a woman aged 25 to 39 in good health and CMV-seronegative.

Here the CDR3 reads CASSHLDRENYEQYF. The CDR3 DNA is TGCGCCAGCAGCCACCTGGACAGGGAAAACTACGAGCAGTACTTC. The chain is built from TRBV4-1 and TRBJ2-7; TRBD1 matches 8 bases. Unmatched junction bases numbered 7, after V lost 3 bases and J lost 3 bases. The CDR3 has 15 residues. The germline V gene has CDR1 MGHRA and CDR2 YSYEKL.